This TCR beta chain was sequenced during a study of T cells in localized non-small cell lung cancer (TCRdb year 2020). Regarding the study in general: The study analyzed T cell repertoires of about 230 early-stage NSCLC patients, comparing tumors and uninvolved tumor-adjacent lungs. All 220 or so NSCLC patients in the cohort were treatment-naive and had localized lung tumors that were resected. NSCLC patients had a mean age of approximately 66 years, and more than 120 were male and over 85 female.

At diagnosis, peripheral blood, uninvolved tumor-adjacent lung and tumor were collected and stored as a combination of fresh-frozen and FFPE material. TCR beta CDR3 regions were sequenced from DNA using the immunoSEQ Assay. Per the authors' processing: To compute T cell density, TCR beta template counts were normalized to usable DNA, which was estimated by amplifying housekeeping genes. The preseqR package was used to estimate richness by extrapolating to 400,000 templates for PBMC samples and to 120,000 templates for tissue samples. Clonality was taken to be one minus Pielou's evenness. Differential abundance testing on productive amino-acid clonotypes, with a minimum total count of 5 and an alpha of 0.1, was used to identify tissue-enriched TCRs. Repertoire overlap between compartments was quantified with the Jaccard Index and Morisita Overlap Index. TCR beta CDR3s were clustered by GLIPH together with public tetramer-defined viral CDR3s, and at least three viral sequences plus V-gene enrichment were required for viral motifs. Entries here come from immuneACCESS through TCRdb and include only in-frame sequences with V and J called. Some clones fail to appear in such tables; in the studies checked, an unresolved V gene covers under half of the shortfall, and the cause of the remainder is unknown. V and J calls and clone size are those listed in that table; D and trimming were worked out from the DNA. This sample gives 2,000 to 3,000 clones in total; about 30% of them show up just once. Approximately 17% of the sample rests with the top ten.

The CDR3 measures 15 amino acids from cysteine to phenylalanine. Left in the record is the CDR3 DNA by itself, 45 bases read in frame from the first base. For this chain, trimming is 2 bases at the V end and 4 bases at the J end, and the number of junction bases without a gene match is 4. Reading the germline V gene gives CDR1 MDHEN and CDR2 SYDVKM. Comments on this clone: Its antigen remains unidentified. It has no much larger one-base neighbor in the sample; base qualities were not kept.

General findings and caveats noted by the study authors: A median of 57 of the top 100 tumor clones turned up in the paired uninvolved adjacent lung, and approximately 30 of those clones also ranked among the top 100 of that same adjacent lung. Because the study design was exploratory, TCR variables were selected using unadjusted p-values without false-discovery rate correction. Because multi-region tumor sequencing was not performed, intratumor heterogeneity could not be ruled out. Longer overall survival was associated with higher T cell density in blood, whereas shorter survival was associated with higher clonality in adjacent lung. The highest T cell clonality was observed in uninvolved tumor-adjacent lung, where clonality exceeded that of tumor, suggesting that antigenic responses were more focused in uninvolved tumor-adjacent lung.

The source is a female donor of 60 years or more with stage II squamous cell lung carcinoma. This sample comprised lung tumor tissue, obtained before any cancer treatment. The chain was built from TRBV28 and TRBJ2-2; TRBD1 fits 7 bases in the junction. The encoded CDR3 is CASSLTGVTTGELFF. The nucleotides are TGTGCCAGCAGTTTAACAGGGGTAACCACCGGGGAGCTGTTTTTT.